A selection of T cell receptor beta chains follows, all from one sample in a study of blood T cell repertoires in COVID-19. Sequencing used immunoSEQ multiplex PCR; TCRdb keeps in-frame clones, though not all of them. The sample records 250,000 to 300,000 clones, about 91% being singletons. Sequencing used peripheral blood. Receptors were obtained from a woman aged 55-70 years with acute or convalescent COVID-19. The CDR3 runs from the conserved cysteine through the conserved F or W. Each record gives: CDR3 protein, CDR3 DNA, clone size, D gene, V gene, J gene. D genes are given only for firm matches. Clone size, where shown, is once, few, many, or a class for clones that have expanded.

CASSPTEETQYF	TGTGCCAGCTCACCTACGGAAGAGACCCAGTACTTC	NA	NA	TRBV18	TRBJ2-5
CASSLTSGSSYEQYF	TGTGCCAGCAGCTTGACTAGCGGGAGTTCCTACGAGCAGTACTTC	NA	TRBD2	TRBV6-6	TRBJ2-7
CASSYRGENEKLFF	TGTGCCAGTAGCTACAGGGGGGAAAATGAAAAACTGTTTTTT	NA	TRBD1	TRBV19	TRBJ1-4
CATSDQTSGRAAYNEQFF	TGTGCCACCAGTGACCAAACTAGCGGGAGGGCCGCATACAATGAGCAGTTCTTC	NA	TRBD2	TRBV24-1	TRBJ2-1
CASSFSGGETQYF	TGTGCCAGCAGTTTTAGCGGGGGAGAGACCCAGTACTTC	NA	TRBD2	TRBV6-5	TRBJ2-5
CASSGAGTGGNTIYF	TGTGCCAGCAGCGGAGCCGGGACAGGTGGAAACACCATATATTTT	NA	TRBD1	TRBV9	TRBJ1-3
CASSLGRTSGSFGELFF	TGTGCCAGCAGCTTGGGCCGGACTAGCGGGAGTTTCGGGGAGCTGTTTTTT	NA	TRBD2	TRBV5-5	TRBJ2-2
CASSLVSGGDQETQYF	TGCGCCAGCAGCTTGGTCAGCGGGGGGGATCAAGAGACCCAGTACTTC	once	TRBD2	TRBV5-1	TRBJ2-5
CASTLGGGGGSPLHF	TGTGCCAGCACCTTGGGCGGGGGCGGCGGTTCACCCCTCCACTTT	NA	NA	TRBV5-6	TRBJ1-6
CASSLGQGADTQYF	TGTGCCAGCAGCTTGGGGCAGGGGGCGGATACGCAGTATTTT	NA	TRBD1	TRBV5-4	TRBJ2-3
CASSPGNYNSPLHF	TGTGCCAGCAGCCCAGGAAACTATAATTCACCCCTCCACTTT	NA	NA	TRBV11-2	TRBJ1-6
CASSEEGGSQPQHF	TGTGCCAGCAGTGAAGAGGGAGGTAGTCAGCCCCAGCATTTT	NA	NA	TRBV6-1	TRBJ1-5
CASSQDGRGEKLFF	TGTGCCAGCAGCCAAGATGGCAGGGGCGAAAAACTGTTTTTT	NA	NA	TRBV3-1/TRBV3-2	TRBJ1-4
CASSFRLTSGGETQYF	TGTGCCAGCAGTTTCCGTCTGACTAGCGGGGGGGAGACCCAGTACTTC	NA	TRBD2	TRBV7-2	TRBJ2-5
CASSLAPRTGSSHSGANVLTF	TGCGCCAGCAGCTTGGCTCCTCGGACAGGTTCCAGCCACTCTGGGGCCAACGTCCTGACTTTC	NA	TRBD1	TRBV5-1	TRBJ2-6
CASSLSPPTSGSSAYEQYF	TGTGCCAGCAGCTTAAGCCCCCCCACTAGCGGGAGTTCGGCCTACGAGCAGTACTTC	NA	TRBD2	TRBV11-2	TRBJ2-7
CSVRRGTGGNTGELFF	TGCAGCGTTAGACGGGGGACAGGGGGCAACACCGGGGAGCTGTTTTTT	once	TRBD1	TRBV29-1	TRBJ2-2